This TCR beta chain was sequenced for a study of OX40 agonist ivuxolimab in advanced cancers. Study-wide findings and caveats: Average numbers of expanded clones were greater in CD8+ T cells than in CD4+.

Looked up from germline, CDR1 is LGHNA and CDR2 is YSLEER. The CDR3 length is 19 residues. Germline trimming cut 0 bases from V and 4 bases from J; bases unmatched to any gene: 14. Using immunoSEQ multiplex PCR, the repertoire was profiled, and TCRdb retains in-frame clones only, with some absent. The profile shows some 79,000 clones, 80% to 95% of them singletons. About this clone: The antigen is undetermined.

This TCR came from an adult with an advanced solid tumor such as melanoma, head and neck, liver or kidney cancer. V usage is TRBV4-3 and J usage is TRBJ2-5; 10 bases align to TRBD2. Material: CD4+ or CD8+ T cells sorted from blood, obtained in a trial of the OX40 agonist ivuxolimab. The CDR3 DNA is TGCGCCAGCAGCCAAGACATCACTAGCGGGGCACGGCTTAGAGAGACCCAGTACTTC. This codes for CASSQDITSGARLRETQYF.